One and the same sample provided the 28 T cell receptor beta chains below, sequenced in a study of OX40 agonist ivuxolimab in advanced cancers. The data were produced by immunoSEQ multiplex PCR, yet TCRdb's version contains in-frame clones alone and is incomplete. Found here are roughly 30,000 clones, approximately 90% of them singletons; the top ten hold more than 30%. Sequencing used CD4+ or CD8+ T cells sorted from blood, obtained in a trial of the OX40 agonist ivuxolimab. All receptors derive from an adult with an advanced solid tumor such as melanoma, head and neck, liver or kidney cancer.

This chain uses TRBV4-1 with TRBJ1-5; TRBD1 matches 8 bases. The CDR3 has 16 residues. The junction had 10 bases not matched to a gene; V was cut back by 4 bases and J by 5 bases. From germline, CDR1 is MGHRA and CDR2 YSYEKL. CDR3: CASSPHTGGIDQPQHF. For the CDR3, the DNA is TGCGCCAGCAGCCCTCATACAGGGGGGATAGATCAGCCCCAGCATTTT.

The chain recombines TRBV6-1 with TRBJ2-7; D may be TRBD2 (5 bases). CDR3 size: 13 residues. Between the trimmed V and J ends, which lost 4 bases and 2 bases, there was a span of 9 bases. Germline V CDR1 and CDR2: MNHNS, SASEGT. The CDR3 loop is CASSGTLTYEQYF. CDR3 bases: TGTGCCAGCAGTGGGACTTTGACCTACGAGCAGTACTTC.

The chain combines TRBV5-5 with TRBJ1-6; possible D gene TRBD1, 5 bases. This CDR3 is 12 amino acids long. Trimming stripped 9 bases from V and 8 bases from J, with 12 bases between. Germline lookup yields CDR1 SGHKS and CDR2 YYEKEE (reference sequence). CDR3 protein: CANEGIDSPLHF. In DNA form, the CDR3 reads TGTGCCAATGAGGGGATCGATTCACCCCTCCACTTT.

CDR3 sequence reads: CASSLLGVSNTGELFF. DNA for the CDR3: TGTGCCAGCAGTTTACTTGGGGTTTCGAACACCGGGGAGCTGTTTTTT. The rearrangement links TRBV27 to TRBJ2-2; D is undetermined. This CDR3 is 16 amino acids long. V was pared by 2 bases and J by 0 bases, with 10 bases between. CDR1 MNHEY and CDR2 SMNVEV come from the germline V gene (reference sequence).

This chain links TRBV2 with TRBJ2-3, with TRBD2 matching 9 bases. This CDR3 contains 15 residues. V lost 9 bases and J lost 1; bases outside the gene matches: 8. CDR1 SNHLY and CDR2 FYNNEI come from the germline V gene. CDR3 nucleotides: TGTGCCAGGTCCAACCCTAGCGGGGGCACAGATACGCAGTATTTT. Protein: CARSNPSGGTDTQYF.

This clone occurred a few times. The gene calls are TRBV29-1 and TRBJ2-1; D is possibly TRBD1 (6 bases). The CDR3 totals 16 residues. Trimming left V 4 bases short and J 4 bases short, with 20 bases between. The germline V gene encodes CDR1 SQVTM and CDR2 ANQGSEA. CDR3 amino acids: CSVVLLTGLPYNEQFF. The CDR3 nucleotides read TGCAGCGTTGTCCTCCTAACAGGGCTCCCTTACAATGAGCAGTTCTTC.

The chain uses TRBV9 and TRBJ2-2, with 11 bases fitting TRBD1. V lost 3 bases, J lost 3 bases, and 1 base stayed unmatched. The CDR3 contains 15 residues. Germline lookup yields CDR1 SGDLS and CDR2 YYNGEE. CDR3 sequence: CASSGTGGYTGELFF. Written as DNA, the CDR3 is TGTGCCAGCAGCGGGACAGGGGGCTACACCGGGGAGCTGTTTTTT.

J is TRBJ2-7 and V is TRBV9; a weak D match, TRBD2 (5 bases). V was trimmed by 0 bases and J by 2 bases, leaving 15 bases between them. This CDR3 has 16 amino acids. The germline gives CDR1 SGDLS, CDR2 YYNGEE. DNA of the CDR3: TGTGCCAGCAGCGTAGGAGACTTCCCTAGCCCCTACGAGCAGTACTTC. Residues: CASSVGDFPSPYEQYF.

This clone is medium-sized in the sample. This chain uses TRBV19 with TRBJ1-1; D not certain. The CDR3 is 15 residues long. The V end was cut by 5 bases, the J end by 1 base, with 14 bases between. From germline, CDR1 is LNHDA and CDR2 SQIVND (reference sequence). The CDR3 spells CASSLFGDPNTEAFF. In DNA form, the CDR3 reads TGTGCCAGTAGTCTGTTCGGCGACCCGAACACTGAAGCTTTCTTT.

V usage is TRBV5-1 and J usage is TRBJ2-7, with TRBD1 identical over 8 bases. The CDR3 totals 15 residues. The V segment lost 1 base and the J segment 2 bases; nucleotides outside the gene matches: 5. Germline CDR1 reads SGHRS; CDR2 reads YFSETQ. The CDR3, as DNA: TGCGCCAGCAGCTTGACAGGGGGTATACCCTACGAGCAGTACTTC. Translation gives CASSLTGGIPYEQYF.

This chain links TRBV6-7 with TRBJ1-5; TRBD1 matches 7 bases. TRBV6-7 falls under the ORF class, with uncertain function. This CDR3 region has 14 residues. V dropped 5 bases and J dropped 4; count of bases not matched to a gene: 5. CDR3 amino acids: CASSTGQKNQPQHF. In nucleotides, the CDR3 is TGTGCCAGCAGTACGGGACAGAAAAATCAGCCCCAGCATTTT.

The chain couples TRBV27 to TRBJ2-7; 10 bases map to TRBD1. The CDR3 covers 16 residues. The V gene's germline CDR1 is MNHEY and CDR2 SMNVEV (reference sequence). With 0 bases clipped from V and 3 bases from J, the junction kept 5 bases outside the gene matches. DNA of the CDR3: TGTGCCAGCAGTTTATCGGCGGGGGACAGGGGCTACGAGCAGTACTTC. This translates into CASSLSAGDRGYEQYF.

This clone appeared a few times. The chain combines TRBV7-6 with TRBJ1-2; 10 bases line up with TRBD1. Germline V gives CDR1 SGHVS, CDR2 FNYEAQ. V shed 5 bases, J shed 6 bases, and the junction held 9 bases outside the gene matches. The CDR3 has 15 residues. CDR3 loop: CASSPLGQGVNGYTF. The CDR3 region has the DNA TGTGCCAGCAGCCCCCTAGGACAGGGGGTAAATGGCTACACCTTC.

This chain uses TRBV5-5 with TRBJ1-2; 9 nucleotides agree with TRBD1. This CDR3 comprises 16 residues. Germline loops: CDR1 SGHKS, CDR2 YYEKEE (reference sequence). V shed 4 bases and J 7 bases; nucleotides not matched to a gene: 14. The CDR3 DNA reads TGTGCCAGCAGCCCTCCGGGACAGGGAGTTAAAGGTGGCTACACCTTC. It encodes CASSPPGQGVKGGYTF.

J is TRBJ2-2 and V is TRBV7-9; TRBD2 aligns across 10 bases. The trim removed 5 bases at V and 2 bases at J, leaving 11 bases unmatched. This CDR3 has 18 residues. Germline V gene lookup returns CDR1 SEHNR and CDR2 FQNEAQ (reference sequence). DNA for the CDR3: TGTGCCAGCAGCACGACACTAGCGGGACCTACCAACACCGGGGAGCTGTTTTTT. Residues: CASSTTLAGPTNTGELFF. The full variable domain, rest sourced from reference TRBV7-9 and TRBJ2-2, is DTGVSQNPRHKITKRGQNVTFRCDPISEHNRLYWYRQTLGQGPEFLTYFQNEAQLEKSRLLSDRFSAERPKGSFSTLEIQRTEQGDSAMYLCASSTTLAGPTNTGELFFGEGSRLTVL.

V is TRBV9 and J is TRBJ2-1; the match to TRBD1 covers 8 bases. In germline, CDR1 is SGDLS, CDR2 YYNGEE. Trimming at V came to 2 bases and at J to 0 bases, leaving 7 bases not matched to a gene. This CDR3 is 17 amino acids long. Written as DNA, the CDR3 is TGTGCCAGCAGCGTCCATCGGACAGGGAGCTCCTACAATGAGCAGTTCTTC. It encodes CASSVHRTGSSYNEQFF. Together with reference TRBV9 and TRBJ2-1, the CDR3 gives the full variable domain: DSGVTQTPKHLITATGQRVTLRCSPRSGDLSVYWYQQSLDQGLQFLIQYYNGEERAKGNILERFSAQQFPDLHSELNLSSLELGDSALYFCASSVHRTGSSYNEQFFGPGTRLTVL.

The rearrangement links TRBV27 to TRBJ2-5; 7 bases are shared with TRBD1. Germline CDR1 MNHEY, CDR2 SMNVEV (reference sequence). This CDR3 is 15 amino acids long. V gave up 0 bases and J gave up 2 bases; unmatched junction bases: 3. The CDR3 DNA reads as TGTGCCAGCAGTTTATCTACAGGGGAGCAAGAGACCCAGTACTTC. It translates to CASSLSTGEQETQYF.

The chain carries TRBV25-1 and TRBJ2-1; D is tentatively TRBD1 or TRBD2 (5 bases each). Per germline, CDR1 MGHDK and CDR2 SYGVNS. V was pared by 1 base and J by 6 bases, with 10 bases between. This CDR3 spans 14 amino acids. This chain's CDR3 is CASSELVGTNEQFF. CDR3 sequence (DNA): TGTGCCAGCAGTGAATTGGTAGGGACCAATGAGCAGTTCTTC.

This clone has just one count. The CDR3: CASSYRDSGLYNEQFF. The CDR3 DNA reads as TGTGCCAGCAGCTATAGGGACAGCGGACTCTACAATGAGCAGTTCTTC. The chain combines TRBV5-6 with TRBJ2-1; 7 bases are shared with TRBD1. J gave up 3 bases and V 3 bases, and 9 bases lay outside the gene matches. The CDR3 is made up of 16 amino acids. Germline V gene lookup returns CDR1 SGHDT and CDR2 YYEEEE.

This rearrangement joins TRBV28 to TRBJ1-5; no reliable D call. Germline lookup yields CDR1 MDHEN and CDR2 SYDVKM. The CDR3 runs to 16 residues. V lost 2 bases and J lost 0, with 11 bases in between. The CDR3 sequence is CASSLTGSPSNQPQHF. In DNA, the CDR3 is TGTGCCAGCAGTTTAACCGGCAGCCCTAGCAATCAGCCCCAGCATTTT.

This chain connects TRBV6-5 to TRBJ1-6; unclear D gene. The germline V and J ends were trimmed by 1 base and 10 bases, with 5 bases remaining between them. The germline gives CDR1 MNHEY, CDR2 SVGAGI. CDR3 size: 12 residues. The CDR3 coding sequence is TGTGCCAGCAGTTACTTTCGGTCACCCCTCCACTTT. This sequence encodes CASSYFRSPLHF.

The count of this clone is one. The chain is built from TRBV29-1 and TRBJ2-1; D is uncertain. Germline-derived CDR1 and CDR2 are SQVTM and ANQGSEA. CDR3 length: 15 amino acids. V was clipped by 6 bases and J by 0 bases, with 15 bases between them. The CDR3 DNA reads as TGCAGCGTCGCCCCCGACATGAGCTCCTACAATGAGCAGTTCTTC. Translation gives CSVAPDMSSYNEQFF.

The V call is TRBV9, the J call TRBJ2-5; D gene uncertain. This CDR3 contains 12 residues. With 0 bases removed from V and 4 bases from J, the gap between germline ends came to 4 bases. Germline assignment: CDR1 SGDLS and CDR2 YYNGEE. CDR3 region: CASSVGLETQYF. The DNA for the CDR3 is TGTGCCAGCAGCGTAGGGTTAGAGACCCAGTACTTC.

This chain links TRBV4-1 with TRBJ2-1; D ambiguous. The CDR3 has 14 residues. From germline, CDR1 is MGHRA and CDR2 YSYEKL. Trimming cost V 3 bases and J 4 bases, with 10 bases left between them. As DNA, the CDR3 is TGCGCCAGCAGCCATGAGCTATTATACAATGAGCAGTTCTTC. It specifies CASSHELLYNEQFF.

The CDR3 coding sequence is TGCAGCGTTGTGTCTAGCGGGGGGGCCCCCCTCCAGACCCAGTACTTC. Translation: CSVVSSGGAPLQTQYF. The gene calls are TRBV29-1 and TRBJ2-5; 12 bases map to TRBD2. Germline CDR1 and CDR2: SQVTM and ANQGSEA. V was pared by 4 bases and J by 6 bases, with 12 bases of the junction left unmatched. The CDR3 loop spans 16 amino acids.

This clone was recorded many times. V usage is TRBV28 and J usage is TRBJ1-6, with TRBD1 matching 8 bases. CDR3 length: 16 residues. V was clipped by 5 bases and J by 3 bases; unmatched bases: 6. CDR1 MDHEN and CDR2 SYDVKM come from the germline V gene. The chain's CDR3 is CASSPSGGLYNSPLHF. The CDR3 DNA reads TGTGCCAGCAGTCCCTCAGGGGGCCTCTATAATTCACCCCTCCACTTT.

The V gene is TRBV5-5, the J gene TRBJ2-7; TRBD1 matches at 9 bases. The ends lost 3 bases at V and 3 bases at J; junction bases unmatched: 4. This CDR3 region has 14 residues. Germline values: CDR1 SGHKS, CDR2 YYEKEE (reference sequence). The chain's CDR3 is CASSSDRGYYEQYF. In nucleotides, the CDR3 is TGTGCCAGCAGCTCGGACAGGGGATACTACGAGCAGTACTTC.

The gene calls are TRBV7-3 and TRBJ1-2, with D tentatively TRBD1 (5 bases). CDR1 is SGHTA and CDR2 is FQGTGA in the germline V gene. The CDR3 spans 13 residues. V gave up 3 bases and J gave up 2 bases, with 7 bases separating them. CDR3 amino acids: CASSFAGNYGYTF. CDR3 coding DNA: TGTGCCAGCAGCTTCGCAGGGAACTATGGCTACACCTTC.